This TCR beta chain stems from a study of blood T cell repertoires in COVID-19. Study-level background: Whether acute or convalescent, the COVID-19 samples came from the United States, Italy and Spain. PBMCs, B-cell-depleted T cells, or T cells were the source of the cDNA or gDNA that made up the material.

The CDR3 loop spans 16 amino acids. The junction had 9 bases not matched to a gene; V was cut back by 3 bases and J by 7 bases. The germline V gene encodes CDR1 KGHDR and CDR2 SFDVKD. Patients at the Seattle site were enrolled during active infection and followed longitudinally. Study processing details: By means of reference gene primer amplification, nucleated cell counts were estimated. Sequencing used immunoSEQ multiplex PCR; TCRdb keeps in-frame clones, though not all of them. D and trimming come from the DNA, and the V and J calls and clone size come from that table. The sample has roughly 100,000 clones; approximately 80% are singletons.

The rearrangement joins TRBV24-1 to TRBJ2-1; 9 nucleotides agree with TRBD2. Material for sequencing was peripheral blood. This TCR derives from an elderly man with COVID-19, enrolled during active disease. The CDR3: CATSDRAGGPGNEQFF. CDR3 sequence (DNA): TGTGCCACCAGTGATAGGGCGGGGGGGCCTGGAAATGAGCAGTTCTTC.